This T cell receptor beta chain was sequenced for a study of blood T cell repertoires in COVID-19. Across the whole study: COVID-19 samples, acute and convalescent, were from the United States, Italy and Spain. In each case, the material was cDNA or gDNA derived from T cells, B-cell-depleted T cells, or PBMCs.

Per the original methods: Reference gene primer amplification in the assay estimated nucleated cell counts. Clones were read by immunoSEQ multiplex PCR, and TCRdb kept only the in-frame ones, dropping some. V, J and clone size were drawn from that table, and D and trimming were deduced from the DNA. The sample includes more than 95,000 clones, roughly 83% seen only once; the top ten take approximately 5.3%. What was sequenced was peripheral blood. This TCR was recovered from a human donor in a cohort sampled during active COVID-19.

CDR3: CASSLVGQGRSAFF. The DNA for the CDR3 is TGTGCCAGCAGCTTAGTTGGACAGGGAAGGTCGGCTTTCTTT. The chain couples TRBV11-2 to TRBJ1-1, with 8 bases matching TRBD1. J was trimmed by 11 bases and V by 1 base; bases with no gene match: 9. Germline V gene sequence: CDR1 SGHAT, CDR2 FQNNGV. CDR3 length equals 14 residues.